This TCR beta chain comes out of a study of T cells in tuberculosis. Specified time point: new active TB diagnosis, blood taken before or within 7 days of starting treatment. CDR1 LNHDA and CDR2 SQIVND come from the germline V gene (reference sequence). The CDR3 loop spans 13 amino acids. Trimming took 7 bases from V and 3 from J, leaving 9 bases between them. The table came from immunoSEQ multiplex PCR; TCRdb's copy has only in-frame clones and leaves some out. The sample shows approximately 30,000 clones, nearly 90% of them seen only once. The clonotype comes from an adult with tuberculosis. The sample in question was PBMCs, obtained at tuberculosis diagnosis. The chain combines TRBV19 with TRBJ2-2, with D hard to call. The CDR3 spells CASIQSHTGELFF. DNA for the CDR3: TGTGCCAGTATCCAGTCCCACACCGGGGAGCTGTTTTTT.